What follows is one T cell receptor beta chain and its context. All donors participated as healthy donors of bone marrow. The data originate from a study of cytomegalovirus exposure and HLA in healthy donors. Germline V lookup: CDR1 LGHNA, CDR2 YNFKEQ. V was pared by 5 bases and J by 5 bases, with 12 bases of the junction left unmatched. CDR3 length: 18 residues. A multiplex PCR was run with 60 Vbeta primers and 13 Jbeta primers. The protocol was immunoSEQ multiplex PCR, while the TCRdb copy is restricted to in-frame clones and leaves out a portion. The sample has approximately 130,000 clones, approximately 80% seen once.

The receptor was isolated from a man aged 18 to 30 in good health and CMV-seronegative. This rearrangement joins TRBV4-2 to TRBJ2-3; 14 nucleotides line up with TRBD2. The sequencing input was PBMCs. CDR3 protein: CASSETSGGARVGDTQYF. As DNA, the CDR3 is TGTGCCAGCAGCGAGACTAGCGGGGGGGCCCGAGTCGGAGATACGCAGTATTTT.